This T cell receptor (beta chain) was sequenced for a study of T-cell reconstitution after alpha-beta-depleted transplantation in children. Study-wide points: Alpha-beta T cells about two months after transplant reportedly derived from several hundred expanded graft clones. From surviving recipient T cells and thymic progenitors came the high day-60 TCRbeta diversity observed in some patients. At the one-year point after transplant, T-cell counts and TCRbeta diversity were found to come mostly from T cells that had been newly produced.

A library of TCRbeta sequences, prepared with unique molecular identifiers, was generated. One entry per CDR3 protein, called by TCRdb with MiXCR from the PCR reads. The sample contains around 670,000 distinct CDR3 sequences, around 12% of which appear only once. This clonotype has a count of ten or more. Its antigen is currently unknown. J was trimmed by 4 bases and V by 4 bases; bases with no gene match: 10. In germline, CDR1 is SGHRS, CDR2 YFSETQ. The CDR3 runs 16 residues. The source material was PBMCs, sampled before TCRalphabeta/CD19-depleted stem cell transplant. V gene TRBV5-1 combines with J gene TRBJ2-1; 8 bases match TRBD1. The clonotype originates from a girl aged 2-10 years with congenital amegakaryocytic thrombocytopenia, due to receive a stem cell transplant. The DNA for the CDR3 is TGCGCCAGCAGCCCCCGACAGGGGATTCAGTACAATGAGCAGTTCTTC. This gives the protein CASSPRQGIQYNEQFF.